Below, 27 T cell receptor beta chains from the same sample are listed, as sequenced in a study of T-cell reconstitution after alpha-beta-depleted transplantation in children. Unique molecular identifiers were used to barcode this TCRbeta library. MiXCR was run by TCRdb on the PCR reads, yielding one entry per CDR3 protein. The sample yields roughly 670,000 distinct CDR3 sequences, about an eighth seen once. Here the sequenced sample was PBMCs, taken before TCRalphabeta/CD19-depleted stem cell transplant. These TCRs come from a girl aged 2-9 years with congenital amegakaryocytic thrombocytopenia, due to receive a stem cell transplant.

This clonotype was observed at least ten times. The CDR3 DNA reads as TGTGCCAGCAGCCAGCGGTTCCAGCAGGAGCAAGAGACCCAGTACTTC. It yields the protein CASSQRFQQEQETQYF. This rearrangement joins TRBV4-2 to TRBJ2-5; D unclear. CDR1 is LGHNA, CDR2 YNFKEQ, per germline. This CDR3 is 16 amino acids long. Trimming shortened V by 3 bases and J by 2 bases, and 16 bases separated the two germline ends.

This clonotype came up many times. The chain joins TRBV7-9 to TRBJ1-1; unclear D gene. The ends were cut back, 4 bases at V and 4 bases at J, with 13 bases in the middle. The CDR3 is 14 residues long. From germline, CDR1 is SEHNR and CDR2 FQNEAQ (reference sequence). Written as DNA, the CDR3 is TGTGCCAGCAGCTATCGGACGGGAGGCACTGAAGCTTTCTTT. Translation: CASSYRTGGTEAFF.

V usage is TRBV11-2 and J usage is TRBJ1-5; D is unclear. V was pared by 3 bases and J by 6 bases, with 9 bases between. Germline CDR1 reads SGHAT; CDR2 reads FQNNGV. CDR3 length equals 13 residues. This chain's CDR3 is CASSFEVGQPQHF. The CDR3 DNA follows: TGTGCCAGCAGCTTCGAGGTGGGTCAGCCCCAGCATTTT.

The J gene is TRBJ2-1, the V gene TRBV5-1, with TRBD2 matching 12 bases. This CDR3 has 16 residues. CDR1 SGHRS and CDR2 YFSETQ come from the germline V gene. V was clipped by 4 bases and J by 8 bases; unmatched bases: 10. Here the CDR3 reads CASSTGLAGRRYEQFF. CDR3 DNA sequence: TGCGCCAGCAGCACCGGACTAGCGGGAAGAAGGTATGAGCAGTTCTTC. Drawing the rest from reference TRBV5-1 and TRBJ2-1, the complete variable domain is KAGVTQTPRYLIKTRGQQVTLSCSPISGHRSVSWYQQTPGQGLQFLFEYFSETQRNKGNFPGRFSGRQFSNSRSEMNVSTLELGDSALYLCASSTGLAGRRYEQFFGPGTRLTVL.

This clonotype was recorded many times. The chain recombines TRBV5-1 with TRBJ2-1; TRBD2 is a possible D gene (6 bases). The germline CDR1 and CDR2 sequences are SGHRS and YFSETQ. The CDR3 is made up of 17 amino acids. Trimming removed 0 bases from V and 2 bases from J, with 15 bases in between. The CDR3 is CASSLVYGTGAYNEQFF. CDR3 bases: TGCGCCAGCAGCTTGGTTTATGGGACGGGAGCCTACAATGAGCAGTTCTTC.

This clonotype occurred many times. This rearrangement joins TRBV20-1 to TRBJ2-2, with D possibly TRBD2 on 5 matching bases. CDR1 and CDR2 (germline): DFQATT, SNEGSKA (reference sequence). CDR3 length equals 14 residues. V gave up 2 bases and J gave up 7 bases, with 14 bases separating them. CDR3 in DNA: TGCAGTGCTAGACGCGGGTTCTATGGCGGGGAGCTGTTTTTT. Its protein product is CSARRGFYGGELFF.

There are many counts of this clonotype. The chain carries TRBV20-1 and TRBJ2-1; 8 bases map to TRBD2. The CDR3 covers 18 residues. The germline V gene has CDR1 DFQATT and CDR2 SNEGSKA (reference sequence). The V and J ends lost 0 bases and 3 bases, in that order; junction bases with no gene match: 13. Here the CDR3 DNA reads TGCAGTGCTAGAGATAGGGGGAACGGGAGGGCCTTCTACAATGAGCAGTTCTTC. It codes for CSARDRGNGRAFYNEQFF.

This clonotype was seen at least ten times. The chain couples TRBV10-3 to TRBJ2-5; weak D call: TRBD2 (5 bases). This CDR3 is 13 amino acids long. The ends were cut back, 3 bases at V and 2 bases at J, with 7 bases in the middle. Germline CDR1 ENHRY, CDR2 SYGVKD. Here the CDR3 reads CAISERLQETQYF. The CDR3 coding sequence is TGTGCCATCAGTGAACGACTACAAGAGACCCAGTACTTC.

The chain employs TRBV6-4 and TRBJ2-2, with TRBD2 as a possible D gene (6 bases). This CDR3 contains 16 residues. V shed 3 bases and J shed 0 bases, with 11 bases lying between them. Per germline, CDR1 MRHNA and CDR2 SNTAGT. The CDR3 coding sequence is TGTGCCAGCAGTGAAAGAGCGGGTGCGAACACCGGGGAGCTGTTTTTT. It codes for CASSERAGANTGELFF.

This clonotype was counted between two and nine times. The chain recombines TRBV5-5 with TRBJ1-4; TRBD1 aligns across 8 bases. Germline CDR1 and CDR2: SGHKS and YYEKEE (reference sequence). Losses at the gene ends were 3 bases for V and 8 bases for J; bases not matched to a gene: 9. This CDR3 contains 15 residues. The CDR3 sequence: CASSSSTGVGEKLFF. CDR3 in DNA: TGTGCCAGCAGCTCGTCGACAGGGGTCGGGGAAAAACTGTTTTTT.

This clonotype was found a few times. The CDR3 is CASSPISPGYRAALNEQFF. Written as DNA, the CDR3 is TGTGCCAGCAGCCCTATCTCCCCCGGTTATCGTGCTGCGTTGAATGAGCAGTTCTTC. The rearrangement links TRBV14 to TRBJ2-1; D gene uncertain. Germline V gives CDR1 SGHDN, CDR2 FVKESK. This CDR3 contains 19 residues. Trimming removed 4 bases at V and 7 bases at J, with 29 bases between.

The table lists this clonotype with a few counts. V and J are TRBV5-1 and TRBJ2-1, with 8 bases matching TRBD2. The germline gives CDR1 SGHRS, CDR2 YFSETQ. The CDR3 is made up of 17 amino acids. Trimming removed 1 base from V and 7 bases from J; junction bases left unmatched: 13. CDR3 nucleotides: TGCGCCAGCAGCTTGCCTCGAGACGGGAGGGCCACGAATGAGCAGTTCTTC. This encodes CASSLPRDGRATNEQFF.

This clonotype was recorded at least ten times. This chain links TRBV10-3 with TRBJ2-3, with D possibly called TRBD1 or TRBD2 (5 bases each). There are 14 residues in the CDR3. Trimming removed 6 bases from V and 6 bases from J, with 16 bases in between. Per germline, CDR1 ENHRY and CDR2 SYGVKD. The CDR3 nucleotides are TGTGCCATCAGCGGGGACCTAACCTCTGATACGCAGTATTTT. This gives the protein CAISGDLTSDTQYF.

The V call is TRBV2, the J call TRBJ2-3; the D gene is possibly TRBD1 (6 bases). V was cut by 10 bases and J by 2 bases, with 28 bases left in between. Germline assignment: CDR1 SNHLY and CDR2 FYNNEI. CDR3 length equals 18 residues. CDR3 sequence: CATQPRPGERGHTDTQYF. In nucleotides, the CDR3 is TGTGCCACCCAACCCAGGCCAGGGGAGAGGGGTCACACAGATACGCAGTATTTT. Based on the CDR3 plus reference TRBV2 and TRBJ2-3, the full variable domain is EPEVTQTPSHQVTQMGQEVILRCVPISNHLYFYWYRQILGQKVEFLVSFYNNEISEKSEIFDDQFSVERPDGSNFTLKIRSTKLEDSAMYFCATQPRPGERGHTDTQYFGPGTRLTVL.

V and J are TRBV6-1 and TRBJ1-5; possible D gene TRBD1, 5 bases. Trimming took off 8 bases at V and 5 bases at J, with 13 bases between the two ends. The CDR3 consists of 13 residues. Per germline, CDR1 MNHNS and CDR2 SASEGT. The CDR3 is CASGNRDHQPQHF. The CDR3 DNA reads TGTGCCAGCGGCAATAGGGACCATCAGCCCCAGCATTTT.

The V and J genes are TRBV10-3 and TRBJ2-7; TRBD2 aligns across 10 bases. The CDR3 is made up of 14 amino acids. CDR1 is ENHRY, CDR2 SYGVKD, per germline. V lost 10 bases, J lost 4 bases, and 10 bases stayed unmatched. CDR3 sequence (DNA): TGTGCCACCTTAGCGGGAGGCATAGAGTACGAGCAGTACTTC. Encoded protein: CATLAGGIEYEQYF.

This clonotype has just a few counts. The chain links TRBV29-1 to TRBJ2-7; D is possibly TRBD1 (5 bases). Per germline, CDR1 SQVTM and CDR2 ANQGSEA. The CDR3 has 12 residues. V lost 7 bases to trimming and J lost 4 bases, with 14 bases between them. The CDR3 is CSAQGERYEQYF. The CDR3 DNA follows: TGCAGCGCCCAAGGGGAAAGGTACGAGCAGTACTTC.

The CDR3 nucleotides are TGTGCCAGCAGTCCAACGGGGAGGACCCAGTACTTC. This encodes CASSPTGRTQYF. This chain joins TRBV7-7 and TRBJ2-5; D perhaps matches TRBD2 (5 bases). The germline V gene has CDR1 SSHAT and CDR2 FNYEAQ (reference sequence). The CDR3 is made up of 12 amino acids. Between the trimmed V and J ends, which lost 6 bases and 7 bases, there was a span of 12 bases.

CDR3 sequence reads: CSAIGQGASSEQFF. In DNA form, the CDR3 reads TGCAGTGCCATCGGACAGGGGGCGTCGAGTGAGCAGTTCTTC. V and J are TRBV20-1 and TRBJ2-1, with TRBD1 matching over 11 bases. CDR3 size: 14 residues. V lost 6 bases to trimming and J lost 9 bases; unmatched junction nucleotides: 10. Germline V lookup: CDR1 DFQATT, CDR2 SNEGSKA (reference sequence).

The genes are TRBV7-2 and TRBJ2-3, with D perhaps matching TRBD2 (5 bases). The CDR3 runs to 14 residues. V lost 5 bases to trimming and J lost 7 bases, with 16 bases between them. In germline, CDR1 is SGHTA, CDR2 FQGNSA. The CDR3 protein is CASSPERLGNTQYF. The CDR3, as DNA: TGTGCCAGCAGCCCGGAGCGGTTGGGGAATACGCAGTATTTT. Complete variable domain (other parts from reference TRBV7-2 and TRBJ2-3): GAGVSQSPSNKVTEKGKDVELRCDPISGHTALYWYRQSLGQGLEFLIYFQGNSAPDKSGLPSDRFSAERTGGSVSTLTIQRTQQEDSAVYLCASSPERLGNTQYFGPGTRLTVL.

The table lists this clonotype with many counts. The chain couples TRBV24-1 to TRBJ2-3; the D is unclear. The CDR3 runs to 15 residues. V dropped 4 bases and J dropped 2 bases, with 12 bases sitting between them. Germline CDR1 KGHDR, CDR2 SFDVKD. The CDR3 protein is CATSDARLSTDTQYF. DNA of the CDR3: TGTGCCACCAGTGACGCCAGACTTTCCACAGATACGCAGTATTTT.

This clonotype was seen many times. The genes are TRBV5-1 and TRBJ2-1; 7 nucleotides agree with TRBD2. Trimming cost V 3 bases and J 6 bases; bases outside gene matches: 12. Germline CDR1 is SGHRS and CDR2 is YFSETQ. This CDR3 is 16 amino acids long. The CDR3 protein is CASSSPLGGSSNEQFF. CDR3 DNA: TGCGCCAGCAGCTCCCCCCTAGGCGGGAGTAGCAATGAGCAGTTCTTC.

This clonotype was detected ten times or more. This chain uses TRBV10-3 with TRBJ2-1, with a tentative D call TRBD2 (6 bases). This CDR3 is built from 15 residues. In germline, CDR1 is ENHRY, CDR2 SYGVKD. V dropped 5 bases and J dropped 7 bases, with 18 bases sitting between them. In nucleotides, the CDR3 is TGTGCCATCAGTAGTCGGCGGGAAATTTTTAATGAGCAGTTCTTC. It yields the protein CAISSRREIFNEQFF.

J is TRBJ1-1 and V is TRBV7-9, with D unresolved. CDR1 and CDR2 (germline): SEHNR, FQNEAQ (reference sequence). V lost 3 bases, J lost 0 bases, and 5 bases lay in between. The CDR3 totals 13 residues. In nucleotides, the CDR3 is TGTGCCAGCAGCTTTAGAATGAACACTGAAGCTTTCTTT. This sequence encodes CASSFRMNTEAFF.

This clonotype was detected ten times or more. The CDR3 DNA sequence: TGTGCCAGCAGCGTCAGGGGCTCAGATACGCAGTATTTT. Translated, it gives CASSVRGSDTQYF. This chain uses TRBV3-1 with TRBJ2-3, with a weak D call TRBD1 (6 bases). V lost 5 bases, J lost 4 bases, and 10 bases lay in between. CDR1 is LGHDT and CDR2 is YNNKEL in the germline V gene (reference sequence). The CDR3 length is 13 residues.

This clonotype was seen ten or more times. The CDR3 region has the DNA TGTGCCATCACAAGGACGGGAGGAGTGGCCAACACAGATACGCAGTATTTT. Translated: CAITRTGGVANTDTQYF. The chain carries TRBV10-3 and TRBJ2-3; 7 bases match TRBD2. The junction had 15 bases not matched to a gene; V was cut back by 7 bases and J by 2 bases. The germline gives CDR1 ENHRY, CDR2 SYGVKD. There are 17 residues in the CDR3.

Here the CDR3 reads CASSLGSRDNQPQHF. The DNA for the CDR3 is TGTGCCAGCAGCTTAGGTTCGAGGGACAATCAGCCCCAGCATTTT. This chain connects TRBV7-9 to TRBJ1-5; D gene unclear. V gave up 1 base and J gave up 3 bases, with 10 bases separating them. This CDR3 has 15 residues. Germline CDR1 reads SEHNR; CDR2 reads FQNEAQ (reference sequence).